The clone carrying this TCR beta chain was observed at least ten times. The antigen is undetermined. The sample originates from a study of T cells after yellow fever vaccination. The study, taken as a whole, reports: Reappearing after the booster were most of the clones from primary vaccination (less than 97% CD4, 88% CD8). Abundant bulk-derived clonotypes could contaminate FACS-sorted repertoires.

V trimming: 5 bases; J trimming: 1 base; junction bases outside the gene matches: 8. Germline assignment: CDR1 SGHVS and CDR2 FNYEAQ. This CDR3 is 16 amino acids long. A universal primer site and UMIs were added as TCR cDNA was made by 5'RACE template switching. TCRdb passed the 5' RACE reads through MiXCR, listing each CDR3 protein once. The sample includes some 300,000 distinct CDR3 sequences, about 10% of them seen just once. This specimen was CD4+ T cells sorted from PBMCs, taken 45 days after the yellow fever booster vaccination. The gene calls are TRBV7-6 and TRBJ2-4, with 7 nucleotides matching TRBD1. The sequence was collected from a man aged 18-30 years who received the YFV17D yellow fever vaccine. The CDR3 region has the DNA TGTGCCAGCAGCCCGGGACAGCCCAAGGCCAAAAACATTCAGTACTTC. Residues: CASSPGQPKAKNIQYF. Complete variable domain (other parts from reference TRBV7-6 and TRBJ2-4): GAGVSQSPRYKVTKRGQDVALRCDPISGHVSLYWYRQALGQGPEFLTYFNYEAQQDKSGLPNDRFSAERPEGSISTLTIQRTEQRDSAMYRCASSPGQPKAKNIQYFGAGTRLSVL.